What follows are 23 T cell receptor beta chains derived from one specimen sequenced in a study of CD8 T cells in Susac syndrome. After extraction with the RNeasy kit, roughly 0.45 to 1 ug of the RNA was reverse transcribed using random hexamers. TCRdb re-derived calls from the immunoSEQ multiplex PCR reads in MiXCR, one entry per CDR3 protein. This sample has about 150,000 distinct CDR3 sequences, with about 94% found just once. The sequencing input was CD8+ T cells from PBMCs. The receptors were gathered from a human donor with multiple sclerosis.

V and J are TRBV6-2 or TRBV6-3 and TRBJ1-1, with 7 bases fitting TRBD1. V lost 7 bases, J lost 0 bases, and 11 bases stayed unmatched. Germline assignment: CDR1 MNHEY and CDR2 SVGEGT. CDR3 length: 16 residues. CDR3 protein: CASKGRDRAMNTEAFF. As DNA, the CDR3 is TGTGCCAGCAAAGGCCGGGACAGAGCCATGAACACTGAAGCTTTCTTT.

The CDR3 DNA reads TGCAGTGCTCGACCGGGGTTGGTTATCGACAATGAGCAGTTCTTC. Amino acids: CSARPGLVIDNEQFF. The chain uses TRBV20-1 and TRBJ2-1, with D possibly matching TRBD2 (5 bases). CDR1 and CDR2 (germline): DFQATT, SNEGSKA (reference sequence). The length of the CDR3 is 15 residues. With 5 bases removed from V and 5 bases from J, the gap between germline ends came to 19 bases.

V is TRBV24-1 and J is TRBJ2-5; the D call may be TRBD1 or TRBD2 (5 bases each). The CDR3 spans 15 residues. In germline, CDR1 is KGHDR, CDR2 SFDVKD. V lost 4 bases and J lost 5, with 16 bases in between. In DNA form, the CDR3 reads TGTGCCACCAGTGACCCGGGACGCCCGTGGGAGACCCAGTACTTC. As protein: CATSDPGRPWETQYF.

CDR3 sequence reads: CASSGSQGISYEQYF. The CDR3 nucleotides read TGTGCCAGCAGCGGATCACAGGGCATCTCCTACGAGCAGTACTTC. This chain uses TRBV5-6 with TRBJ2-7; tentatively, D is TRBD1 (6 bases). This CDR3 spans 15 amino acids. V was shortened by 4 bases and J by 0 bases, with 14 bases between the two germline ends. The germline V gene has CDR1 SGHDT and CDR2 YYEEEE.

This clonotype occurred once. V usage is TRBV12-3 or TRBV12-4 and J usage is TRBJ2-7; the D call may be TRBD1 or TRBD2 (5 bases each). V was cut by 6 bases and J by 2 bases, with 14 bases left in between. The CDR3 is 14 residues long. The CDR3 DNA reads TGTGCCAGCAGCCCACGGGACGGACCCTACGAGCAGTACTTC. Its translation: CASSPRDGPYEQYF.

V gene TRBV7-6 combines with J gene TRBJ1-5; 9 nucleotides line up with TRBD1. The V gene's germline CDR1 is SGHVS and CDR2 FNYEAQ. This CDR3 region has 16 residues. With V trimmed by 6 bases and J by 0 bases, 6 bases remained unmatched. CDR3 amino acids: CASSKGTGHSNQPQHF. CDR3 sequence (DNA): TGTGCCAGCAGTAAGGGGACAGGGCATAGCAATCAGCCCCAGCATTTT.

The chain joins TRBV29-1 to TRBJ2-1, with D possibly called TRBD1 or TRBD2 (5 bases each). The CDR3 spans 15 residues. Germline lookup yields CDR1 SQVTM and CDR2 ANQGSEA. V was trimmed by 5 bases and J by 3 bases, leaving 17 bases between them. CDR3 protein: CSVTSGPSDYNEQFF. For the CDR3, the DNA is TGCAGCGTTACCTCGGGACCGTCGGACTACAATGAGCAGTTCTTC.

This chain uses TRBV27 with TRBJ1-1; tentative D call: TRBD1 (5 bases). This CDR3 region has 15 residues. Germline loops: CDR1 MNHEY, CDR2 SMNVEV (reference sequence). V lost 5 bases and J 3 bases, leaving 16 bases between the germline ends. The DNA for the CDR3 is TGTGCCAGCAGTCTGTGGGGGACCGCAGACACTGAAGCTTTCTTT. Its protein product is CASSLWGTADTEAFF.

The chain employs TRBV27 and TRBJ2-3; 13 nucleotides align to TRBD2. The V segment lost 6 bases and the J segment 2 bases; nucleotides outside the gene matches: 5. The germline gives CDR1 MNHEY, CDR2 SMNVEV (reference sequence). This CDR3 has 16 amino acids. Here the CDR3 DNA reads TGTGCCAGCAGCGGGACTAGCGGGGACCTCACAGATACGCAGTATTTT. Protein: CASSGTSGDLTDTQYF.

This chain uses TRBV29-1 with TRBJ1-2; D is undetermined. The germline V and J ends were trimmed by 5 bases and 7 bases, with 14 bases remaining between them. CDR3 length: 12 residues. Germline assignment: CDR1 SQVTM and CDR2 ANQGSEA. CDR3 amino acids: CSVLDGEGGYTF. The CDR3 region has the DNA TGCAGCGTTTTGGATGGTGAGGGTGGCTACACCTTC.

The chain uses TRBV28 and TRBJ1-5; D perhaps matches TRBD1 (5 bases). From germline, CDR1 is MDHEN and CDR2 SYDVKM. The CDR3 runs 14 residues. V was shortened by 7 bases and J by 8 bases, with 18 bases between the two germline ends. CDR3 amino acids: CASKVGASREPQHF. CDR3 nucleotide sequence: TGTGCCAGCAAAGTCGGGGCTTCGAGAGAGCCCCAGCATTTT.

The chain recombines TRBV28 with TRBJ2-1; D is perhaps TRBD2 (7 bases). V lost 3 bases and J lost 8, with 17 bases in between. The CDR3 is made up of 15 amino acids. Germline-derived CDR1 and CDR2 are MDHEN and SYDVKM. The chain's CDR3 is CASSLIGGRRDEQFF. The CDR3 DNA reads TGTGCCAGCAGTTTGATCGGGGGGCGCCGGGATGAGCAGTTCTTC.

The V gene is TRBV5-4, the J gene TRBJ2-6; 7 bases are a match to TRBD2. The CDR3 is 17 amino acids. V was clipped by 0 bases and J by 4 bases; unmatched bases: 7. Germline V gene lookup returns CDR1 SGHNT and CDR2 YYREEE (reference sequence). The CDR3: CASSLAREVRGANVLTF. The CDR3 nucleotides are TGTGCCAGCAGCTTGGCTCGGGAGGTCCGAGGGGCCAACGTCCTGACTTTC.

The chain links TRBV15 to TRBJ2-7, with TRBD1 as a possible D gene (5 bases). This CDR3 has 15 residues. Germline CDR1 is LNHNV and CDR2 is YYDKDF (reference sequence). V was cut by 0 bases and J by 6 bases, with 15 bases left in between. The DNA for the CDR3 is TGTGCCACCAGCAGAGATAAGTGGCAGGGCTCCGAGCAGTACTTC. It specifies CATSRDKWQGSEQYF. The full variable domain, rest sourced from reference TRBV15 and TRBJ2-7, is DAMVIQNPRYQVTQFGKPVTLSCSQTLNHNVMYWYQQKSSQAPKLLFHYYDKDFNNEADTPDNFQSRRPNTSFCFLDIRSPGLGDTAMYLCATSRDKWQGSEQYFGPGTRLTVT.

The chain couples TRBV29-1 to TRBJ2-7; 12 bases are a match to TRBD1. Trimming at V came to 7 bases and at J to 7 bases, leaving 11 bases not matched to a gene. CDR3 size: 14 residues. Germline V gene sequence: CDR1 SQVTM, CDR2 ANQGSEA. CDR3 region: CSGTGDRGPMEQYF. For the CDR3, the DNA is TGCAGCGGGACCGGGGACAGGGGGCCGATGGAGCAGTACTTC.

This chain connects TRBV27 to TRBJ1-1; no definite D call. Germline CDR1 is MNHEY and CDR2 is SMNVEV (reference sequence). Trimming took 2 bases from V and 7 from J, leaving 5 bases between them. The CDR3 is 11 amino acids. The CDR3 region is CASSLNNEAFF. The CDR3 DNA is TGTGCCAGCAGTTTAAATAATGAAGCTTTCTTT.

The rearrangement joins TRBV27 to TRBJ1-1, with D perhaps matching TRBD1 (5 bases). The CDR3 runs to 14 residues. Per germline, CDR1 MNHEY and CDR2 SMNVEV (reference sequence). The V gene lost 6 bases and the J gene lost 2 bases, with 13 bases spanning the gap. For the CDR3, the DNA is TGTGCCAGCAGCCCCACGGGGGGTAACACTGAAGCTTTCTTT. Its translation is CASSPTGGNTEAFF.

This sequence joins TRBV29-1 and TRBJ2-7; D is perhaps TRBD1 (6 bases). V lost 4 bases and J lost 3, with 13 bases in between. The CDR3 consists of 13 residues. Germline CDR1 is SQVTM and CDR2 is ANQGSEA. CDR3 region: CSVGSGEDYEQYF. In nucleotides, the CDR3 is TGCAGCGTTGGATCAGGGGAAGACTACGAGCAGTACTTC.

Here the CDR3 reads CASSQDRSPYNEQFF. The CDR3 coding sequence is TGTGCCAGCAGCCAAGATAGGAGCCCCTACAATGAGCAGTTCTTC. The chain is built from TRBV3-1 and TRBJ2-1; D unresolved. Trimming cost V 0 bases and J 2 bases, with 8 bases left between them. Germline-derived CDR1 and CDR2 are LGHDT and YNNKEL (reference sequence). This CDR3 contains 15 residues.

The rearrangement links TRBV2 to TRBJ2-1; 7 bases line up with TRBD1. With V trimmed by 1 base and J by 10 bases, 1 base remained unmatched. The germline gives CDR1 SNHLY, CDR2 FYNNEI. This CDR3 is built from 12 residues. CDR3 loop: CASSEVGQEQFF. For the CDR3, the DNA is TGTGCCAGCAGTGAAGTGGGACAGGAGCAGTTCTTC. Full variable domain (remainder filled in from reference TRBV2 and TRBJ2-1): EPEVTQTPSHQVTQMGQEVILRCVPISNHLYFYWYRQILGQKVEFLVSFYNNEISEKSEIFDDQFSVERPDGSNFTLKIRSTKLEDSAMYFCASSEVGQEQFFGPGTRLTVL.

The chain uses TRBV6-2 or TRBV6-3 and TRBJ1-1; D ambiguous. CDR1 is MNHEY and CDR2 is SVGEGT in the germline V gene. CDR3 length equals 14 residues. V was clipped by 3 bases and J by 5 bases, with 13 bases between them. CDR3 in DNA: TGTGCCAGCAGTTATCGGGCGGCGATGACTGAAGCTTTCTTT. Its translation: CASSYRAAMTEAFF.

This clonotype has just one count. The chain recombines TRBV19 with TRBJ2-1, with D hard to call. Trimming cost V 5 bases and J 4 bases, with 9 bases left between them. The CDR3 has 13 amino acids. Germline V lookup: CDR1 LNHDA, CDR2 SQIVND (reference sequence). CDR3 in DNA: TGTGCCAGTAGTTTAACAGCTTACAATGAGCAGTTCTTC. It yields the protein CASSLTAYNEQFF.

This chain links TRBV27 with TRBJ1-1; 7 positions match TRBD1. Germline V gene data show CDR1 as MNHEY and CDR2 as SMNVEV (reference sequence). CDR3 size: 13 residues. V lost 6 bases and J lost 1; bases outside the gene matches: 2. The CDR3 sequence: CASRTGWNTEAFF. The CDR3 coding sequence is TGTGCCAGCAGGACAGGGTGGAACACTGAAGCTTTCTTT.